Below are 27 T cell receptor beta chains sequenced from a single sample in a study of blood T cells in healthy people across ages (dated by TCRdb to 2013 to 2016). The library came from 5' RACE. The run used an Illumina HiSeq 2500. A second 7 to 11 cycle PCR used a sample-barcoded 5' primer and a J-beta primer mix. Using fastp at Q25 and MiXCR, TCRdb reprocessed the public reads and kept productive beta chains. Every CDR3 protein is listed once, alongside the most common genes and DNA of its rows. This sample lists roughly 1,500,000 distinct CDR3 sequences; around 42% were detected once. Approximately 7.9% of the sample lies in the top ten. The sequenced sample was blood. These receptors all come from a woman between 18 and 29 years old in good health.

This clonotype was detected many times. The J gene is TRBJ2-7, the V gene TRBV4-1; 8 nucleotides align to TRBD2. The trim removed 0 bases at V and 4 bases at J, leaving 11 bases unmatched. The CDR3 is made up of 17 amino acids. Germline V gene lookup returns CDR1 MGHRA and CDR2 YSYEKL. CDR3 amino acids: CASSQDKRGTRGYEQYF. CDR3 sequence (DNA): TGCGCCAGCAGCCAAGATAAGCGTGGGACTAGGGGATACGAGCAGTACTTC.

V is TRBV18 and J is TRBJ1-5; D is ambiguous. Trimming cost V 2 bases and J 6 bases, with 11 bases left between them. CDR3 length: 14 amino acids. Germline-derived CDR1 and CDR2 are KGHSH and LQKENI. CDR3 coding DNA: TGTGCCAGCTCACCAAGGGAAGGGTTTCAGCCCCAGCATTTT. Protein product: CASSPREGFQPQHF.

The chain recombines TRBV15 with TRBJ2-7; 13 positions match TRBD2. The J call is uncertain, as TRBJ2-5 better fits the DNA end. The CDR3 is made up of 16 amino acids. Germline V gives CDR1 LNHNV, CDR2 YYDKDF (reference sequence). The CDR3, as DNA: TGTGCCACCAGCAGCGCCGGGACTAGCGGGAAAGAGACCCAGTACTTC. Its translation: CATSSAGTSGKETQYF.

The V call is TRBV18, the J call TRBJ2-5; a weak D match, TRBD1 (6 bases). The CDR3 is 14 amino acids. Germline V gene data show CDR1 as KGHSH and CDR2 as LQKENI. Trimming left V 0 bases short and J 3 bases short, with 8 bases between. The CDR3 loop is CASSPPRTEETQYF. The CDR3 DNA is TGTGCCAGCTCACCACCAAGGACAGAAGAGACCCAGTACTTC.

The J gene is TRBJ2-7, the V gene TRBV11-2, with 7 bases identical to TRBD1. Trimming took 5 bases from V and 3 from J; bases not matched to a gene: 7. The CDR3 has 14 residues. Germline CDR1 SGHAT, CDR2 FQNNGV. The CDR3 DNA follows: TGTGCCAGCAGCGAATCAGGGGGAGTCTACGAGCAGTACTTC. This codes for CASSESGGVYEQYF.

The V call is TRBV14, the J call TRBJ2-7, with a tentative D call TRBD2 (6 bases). CDR1 SGHDN and CDR2 FVKESK come from the germline V gene. The CDR3 spans 14 residues. V gave up 6 bases and J gave up 3 bases, with 15 bases separating them. DNA of the CDR3: TGTGCCAGCAGTCGCGGGACCTCCTACTACGAGCAGTACTTC. Translation: CASSRGTSYYEQYF. Filled out from reference TRBV14 and TRBJ2-7, the complete variable domain reads EAGVTQFPSHSVIEKGQTVTLRCDPISGHDNLYWYRRVMGKEIKFLLHFVKESKQDESGMPNNRFLAERTGGTYSTLKVQPAELEDSGVYFCASSRGTSYYEQYFGPGTRLTVT.

Only one count was recorded for this clonotype. The J gene is TRBJ2-1, the V gene TRBV27; D uncertain. V was pared by 1 base and J by 0 bases, with 7 bases between. Germline CDR1 reads MNHEY; CDR2 reads SMNVEV (reference sequence). The CDR3 sequence is 15 residues long. This chain's CDR3 is CASSLYGDSYNEQFF. The CDR3 DNA sequence: TGTGCCAGCAGTTTATACGGAGACTCCTACAATGAGCAGTTCTTC.

J is TRBJ2-3 and V is TRBV7-9; D remains ambiguous. This CDR3 contains 16 residues. V was clipped by 1 base and J by 2 bases, with 13 bases between them. Germline V gene data show CDR1 as SEHNR and CDR2 as FQNEAQ (reference sequence). The CDR3 bases are TGTGCCAGCAGCTTAGGGCAGTCCTTCATCACAGATACGCAGTATTTT. Translation: CASSLGQSFITDTQYF.

In this sample, this clonotype turned up many times. The V call is TRBV4-1, the J call TRBJ2-5, with D tentatively TRBD2 (5 bases). Trimming took 7 bases from V and 5 from J, leaving 17 bases between them. The germline V gene encodes CDR1 MGHRA and CDR2 YSYEKL. This CDR3 has 14 amino acids. Here the CDR3 reads CASIPLGGAETQYF. CDR3 sequence (DNA): TGCGCCAGCATCCCCTTAGGAGGTGCGGAGACCCAGTACTTC.

This clonotype has just a few counts. The chain couples TRBV4-1 to TRBJ2-7; 9 bases line up with TRBD2. The CDR3 has 15 amino acids. V gave up 3 bases and J gave up 5 bases; unmatched junction bases: 8. The V gene's germline CDR1 is MGHRA and CDR2 YSYEKL. CDR3 residues: CASSHLAGALNEQYF. DNA for the CDR3: TGCGCCAGCAGCCACTTAGCGGGAGCCCTTAACGAGCAGTACTTC.

The sample holds a few counts of this clonotype. The rearrangement links TRBV11-2 to TRBJ1-3; D unclear. V gave up 6 bases and J gave up 1 base, with 10 bases separating them. The CDR3 spans 14 residues. Germline lookup yields CDR1 SGHAT and CDR2 FQNNGV. The CDR3 sequence: CASRTRGSGNTIYF. The CDR3 nucleotides read TGTGCCAGCAGGACCCGGGGTTCTGGAAACACCATATATTTT.

The CDR3 sequence: CASSITRLAGATDTQYF. As DNA, the CDR3 is TGTGCCAGTAGTATAACTCGACTAGCGGGAGCCACAGATACGCAGTATTTT. The rearrangement uses TRBV19 and TRBJ2-3, with 12 nucleotides matching TRBD2. The CDR3 is 17 residues long. Germline lookup yields CDR1 LNHDA and CDR2 SQIVND (reference sequence). The junction had 5 bases not matched to a gene; V was cut back by 2 bases and J by 2 bases. The complete variable domain, with remaining parts taken from reference TRBV19 and TRBJ2-3, reads DGGITQSPKYLFRKEGQNVTLSCEQNLNHDAMYWYRQDPGQGLRLIYYSQIVNDFQKGDIAEGYSVSREKKESFPLTVTSAQKNPTAFYLCASSITRLAGATDTQYFGPGTRLTVL.

The V call is TRBV20-1, the J call TRBJ1-1; 7 bases align to TRBD1. Germline assignment: CDR1 DFQATT and CDR2 SNEGSKA (reference sequence). The CDR3 runs 14 residues. The V segment lost 5 bases and the J segment 6 bases; nucleotides outside the gene matches: 12. CDR3 region: CSAPTLQGLAEAFF. CDR3 nucleotide sequence: TGCAGTGCTCCAACCCTACAGGGGTTGGCTGAAGCTTTCTTT.

This clonotype was counted a few times. This chain uses TRBV14 with TRBJ1-2; D unclear. CDR3 length equals 15 residues. Trimming took 4 bases from V and 5 from J, leaving 17 bases between them. Germline V gene sequence: CDR1 SGHDN, CDR2 FVKESK. CDR3 amino acids: CASSRGPTSGYGYTF. The CDR3 DNA reads as TGTGCCAGCAGCCGCGGGCCCACAAGCGGTTATGGCTACACCTTC.

This clonotype was counted only a few times. The chain links TRBV14 to TRBJ2-3; 11 nucleotides align to TRBD2. V lost 4 bases and J lost 2; bases outside the gene matches: 8. Germline loops: CDR1 SGHDN, CDR2 FVKESK. The CDR3 length is 17 residues. The DNA for the CDR3 is TGTGCCAGCAGCCTACGACTAGCGGGAACTTTCACAGATACGCAGTATTTT. It is translated as CASSLRLAGTFTDTQYF.

This clonotype was counted only a few times. The rearrangement links TRBV7-2 to TRBJ2-1; 14 bases line up with TRBD2. This CDR3 is 17 amino acids long. Germline trimming cut 4 bases from V and 5 bases from J; bases unmatched to any gene: 7. Germline V gene sequence: CDR1 SGHTA, CDR2 FQGNSA. The CDR3 reads CASSSRTSGRINNEQFF. The CDR3 region has the DNA TGTGCCAGCAGCTCCAGGACTAGCGGGAGGATCAACAATGAGCAGTTCTTC.

This rearrangement joins TRBV4-1 to TRBJ2-5; 8 bases line up with TRBD2. Germline lookup yields CDR1 MGHRA and CDR2 YSYEKL. V shed 0 bases, J shed 2 bases, and the junction held 8 bases outside the gene matches. The CDR3 sequence is 17 residues long. In DNA, the CDR3 is TGCGCCAGCAGCCAAGATACTGTGGTAGCGGGGCAAGAGACCCAGTACTTC. Its translation: CASSQDTVVAGQETQYF.

This clonotype was recorded a few times. J is TRBJ2-1 and V is TRBV6-5; TRBD2 agrees at 13 bases. CDR3 size: 16 residues. CDR1 is MNHEY and CDR2 is SVGAGI in the germline V gene. The ends lost 7 bases at V and 2 bases at J; junction bases unmatched: 5. The CDR3 loop is CASKQLAGGPYNEQFF. The CDR3 DNA sequence: TGTGCCAGCAAACAACTAGCGGGGGGGCCCTACAATGAGCAGTTCTTC.

This clonotype was observed once. This chain joins TRBV21-1 and TRBJ2-3; no check of the table's D call, TRBD1, against the DNA was made. TRBV21-1 is a pseudogene segment. This CDR3 spans 14 amino acids. In DNA, the CDR3 is TGTGCCAGCATCCGGGACACCAGCACAGATACGCAGTATTTT. Its protein product is CASIRDTSTDTQYF.

V is TRBV15 and J is TRBJ2-7; TRBD2 agrees at 11 bases. The J call could be wrong; TRBJ2-5 is a better fit for the DNA end. The CDR3 loop spans 17 amino acids. Germline-derived CDR1 and CDR2 are LNHNV and YYDKDF (reference sequence). The CDR3, as DNA: TGTGCCACCAGCATAGGTAGCGGGAGGGCCTTTTCGGAGACCCAGTACTTC. Protein product: CATSIGSGRAFSETQYF.

This clonotype was detected only a few times. The chain carries TRBV9 and TRBJ1-2; 9 nucleotides align to TRBD1. There are 12 residues in the CDR3. Germline assignment: CDR1 SGDLS and CDR2 YYNGEE. V lost 5 bases to trimming and J lost 8 bases; unmatched junction nucleotides: 4. The CDR3 region is CASRTGTGGYTF. In DNA form, the CDR3 reads TGTGCCAGCAGGACCGGGACAGGGGGCTACACCTTC. The entire variable domain, with the rest obtained from reference TRBV9 and TRBJ1-2, is as follows: DSGVTQTPKHLITATGQRVTLRCSPRSGDLSVYWYQQSLDQGLQFLIQYYNGEERAKGNILERFSAQQFPDLHSELNLSSLELGDSALYFCASRTGTGGYTFGSGTRLTVV.

The chain uses TRBV28 and TRBJ1-2; D unresolved. CDR3 length: 15 amino acids. V was clipped by 6 bases and J by 6 bases, with 20 bases between them. The germline V gene encodes CDR1 MDHEN and CDR2 SYDVKM. The CDR3 DNA is TGTGCCAGCAGACGCCGCGGGGATGTTTTCCATGGCTACACCTTC. Translation: CASRRRGDVFHGYTF.

This clonotype was seen repeatedly, ten times or more. The chain combines TRBV27 with TRBJ1-1, with TRBD1 matching over 7 bases. After removal of 1 base from V and 5 bases from J, the junction contained 7 bases not matched to a gene. CDR1 is MNHEY and CDR2 is SMNVEV in the germline V gene (reference sequence). There are 15 residues in the CDR3. CDR3 residues: CASSLLKGAGTEAFF. The CDR3 DNA is TGTGCCAGCAGTTTATTGAAGGGGGCCGGAACTGAAGCTTTCTTT.

This clonotype came up a few times. This chain joins TRBV12-3 or TRBV12-4 and TRBJ1-1, with a possible D match to TRBD1 (6 bases). The CDR3 covers 12 residues. With 3 bases removed from V and 11 bases from J, the gap between germline ends came to 13 bases. CDR3 sequence (DNA): TGTGCCAGCAGTTTTGGGGGGCGCACGGCTTTCTTT. Its protein product is CASSFGGRTAFF.

The chain joins TRBV28 to TRBJ2-7, with 7 bases fitting TRBD1. Germline V CDR1 and CDR2: MDHEN, SYDVKM. The CDR3 is 15 amino acids. Trimming at V came to 3 bases and at J to 0 bases, leaving 5 bases not matched to a gene. DNA for the CDR3: TGTGCCAGCAGTTTTTTAGACAGGGTCTCCTACGAGCAGTACTTC. It codes for CASSFLDRVSYEQYF.

A remark on this clonotype: This may arise from a read error, as a much more abundant clone is one base away. This rearrangement joins TRBV6-4 to TRBJ1-1; TRBD1 matches at 10 bases. V lost 2 bases, J lost 7 bases, and 4 bases stayed unmatched. The length of the CDR3 is 14 residues. CDR1 is MRHNA, CDR2 SNTAGT, per germline. The CDR3 region has the DNA TGTGCCAGCAGTGACGGACAGGGGGTTGGTGAAGCTTTCTTT. This translates into CASSDGQGVGEAFF.

The chain recombines TRBV6-6 with TRBJ1-3; no clear D gene. CDR3 length: 14 amino acids. Trimming removed 0 bases from V and 4 bases from J, with 7 bases in between. Germline CDR1 MNHNY, CDR2 SVGAGI (reference sequence). This CDR3 reads CASSYSTKGNTIYF. In DNA, the CDR3 is TGTGCCAGCAGTTACTCGACCAAGGGAAACACCATATATTTT.